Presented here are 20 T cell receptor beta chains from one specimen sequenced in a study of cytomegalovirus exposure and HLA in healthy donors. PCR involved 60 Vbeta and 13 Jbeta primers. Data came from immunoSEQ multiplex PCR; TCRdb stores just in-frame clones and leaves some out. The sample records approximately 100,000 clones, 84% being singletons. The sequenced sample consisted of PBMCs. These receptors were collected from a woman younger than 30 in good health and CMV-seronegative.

The CDR3 DNA reads as TGCGCCAGCAGCTTGGCACTAGCGGGAGGCACAGATACGCAGTATTTT. As protein: CASSLALAGGTDTQYF. The J gene is TRBJ2-3, the V gene TRBV5-1, with 11 nucleotides matching TRBD2. After removal of 0 bases from V and 1 base from J, the junction contained 1 base not matched to a gene. CDR1 and CDR2 (germline): SGHRS, YFSETQ. This CDR3 comprises 16 residues.

CDR3 protein: CASSGTSWAETLIMNTEAFF. CDR3 nucleotide sequence: TGTGCCAGCAGCGGAACGTCCTGGGCAGAAACCCTTATCATGAACACTGAAGCTTTCTTT. This chain links TRBV28 with TRBJ1-1, with D hard to call. V gave up 6 bases and J gave up 0 bases, with 29 bases separating them. CDR3 length: 20 residues. CDR1 is MDHEN and CDR2 is SYDVKM in the germline V gene.

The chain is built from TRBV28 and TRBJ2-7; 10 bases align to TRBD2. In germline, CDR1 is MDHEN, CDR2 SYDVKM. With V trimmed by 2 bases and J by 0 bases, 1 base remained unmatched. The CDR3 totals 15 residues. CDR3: CASSLLAGVSYEQYF. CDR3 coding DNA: TGTGCCAGCAGTTTACTAGCGGGGGTCTCCTACGAGCAGTACTTC.

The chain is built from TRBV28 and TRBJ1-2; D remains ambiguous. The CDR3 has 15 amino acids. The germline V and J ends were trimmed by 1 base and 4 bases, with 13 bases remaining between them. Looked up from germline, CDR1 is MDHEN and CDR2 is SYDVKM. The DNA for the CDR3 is TGTGCCAGCAGTTTATCCCTGGGTGGCGGCTATGGCTACACCTTC. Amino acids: CASSLSLGGGYGYTF.

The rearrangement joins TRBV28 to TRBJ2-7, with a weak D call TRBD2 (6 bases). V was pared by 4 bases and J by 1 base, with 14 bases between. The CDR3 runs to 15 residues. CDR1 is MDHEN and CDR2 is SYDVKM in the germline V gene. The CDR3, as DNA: TGTGCCAGCAGTTCTATTGGGGGGTCGTCCTACGAGCAGTACTTC. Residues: CASSSIGGSSYEQYF. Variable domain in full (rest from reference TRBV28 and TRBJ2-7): DVKVTQSSRYLVKRTGEKVFLECVQDMDHENMFWYRQDPGLGLRLIYFSYDVKMKEKGDIPEGYSVSREKKERFSLILESASTNQTSMYLCASSSIGGSSYEQYFGPGTRLTVT.

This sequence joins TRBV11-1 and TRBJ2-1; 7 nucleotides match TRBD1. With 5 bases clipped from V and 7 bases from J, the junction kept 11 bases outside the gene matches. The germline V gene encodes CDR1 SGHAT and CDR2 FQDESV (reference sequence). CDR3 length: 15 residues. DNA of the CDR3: TGTGCCAGCAGCCCGCGGACAGGAGATAGAAATGAGCAGTTCTTC. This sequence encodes CASSPRTGDRNEQFF.

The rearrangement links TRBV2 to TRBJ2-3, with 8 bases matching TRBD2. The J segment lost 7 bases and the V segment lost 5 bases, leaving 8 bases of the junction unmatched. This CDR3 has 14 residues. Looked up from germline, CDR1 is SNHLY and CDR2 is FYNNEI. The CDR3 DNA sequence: TGTGCCAGCAGTTCAAGCGGGGGCTTAAATACGCAGTATTTT. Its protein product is CASSSSGGLNTQYF.

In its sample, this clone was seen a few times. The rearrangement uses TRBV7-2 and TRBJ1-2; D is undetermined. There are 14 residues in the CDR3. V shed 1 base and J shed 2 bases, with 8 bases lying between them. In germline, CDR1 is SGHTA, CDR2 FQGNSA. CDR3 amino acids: CASSLGRRNYGYTF. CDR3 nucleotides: TGTGCCAGCAGCTTAGGACGGAGAAACTATGGCTACACCTTC.

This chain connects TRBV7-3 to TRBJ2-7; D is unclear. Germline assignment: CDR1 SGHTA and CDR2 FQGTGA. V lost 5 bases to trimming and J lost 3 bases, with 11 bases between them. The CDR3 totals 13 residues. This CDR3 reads CASSAGPGYEQYF. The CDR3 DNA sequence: TGTGCCAGCAGCGCTGGGCCAGGCTACGAGCAGTACTTC.

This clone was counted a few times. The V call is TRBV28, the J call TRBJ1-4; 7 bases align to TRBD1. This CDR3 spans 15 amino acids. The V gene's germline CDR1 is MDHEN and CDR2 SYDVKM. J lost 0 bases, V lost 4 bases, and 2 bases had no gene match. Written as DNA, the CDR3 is TGTGCCAGCAGTTCCACAGGGGCAACTAATGAAAAACTGTTTTTT. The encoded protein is CASSSTGATNEKLFF.

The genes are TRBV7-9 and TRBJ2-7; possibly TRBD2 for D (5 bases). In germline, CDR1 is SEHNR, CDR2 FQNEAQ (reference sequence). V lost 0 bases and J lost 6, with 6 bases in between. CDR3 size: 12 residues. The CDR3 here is CASSLASVEQYF. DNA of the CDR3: TGTGCCAGCAGCTTAGCTAGCGTCGAGCAGTACTTC.

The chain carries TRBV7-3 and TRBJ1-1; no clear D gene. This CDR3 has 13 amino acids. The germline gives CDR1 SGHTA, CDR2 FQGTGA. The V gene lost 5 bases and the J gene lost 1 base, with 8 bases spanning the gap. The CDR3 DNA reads TGTGCCAGCAGCGCTAGTTCGAACACTGAAGCTTTCTTT. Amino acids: CASSASSNTEAFF.

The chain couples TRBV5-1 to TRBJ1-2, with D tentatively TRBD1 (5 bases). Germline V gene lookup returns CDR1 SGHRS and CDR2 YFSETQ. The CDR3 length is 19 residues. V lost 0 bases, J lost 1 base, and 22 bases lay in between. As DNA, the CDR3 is TGCGCCAGCAGCTTGGGTTCAGGGTTAGACGGTACTTTTAACTATGGCTACACCTTC. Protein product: CASSLGSGLDGTFNYGYTF.

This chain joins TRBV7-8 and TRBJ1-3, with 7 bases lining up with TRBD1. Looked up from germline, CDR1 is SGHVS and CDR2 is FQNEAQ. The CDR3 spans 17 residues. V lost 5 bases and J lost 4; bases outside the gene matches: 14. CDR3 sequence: CASSLRDRGLSGNTIYF. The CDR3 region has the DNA TGTGCCAGCAGCCTCCGGGACAGAGGACTTTCCGGAAACACCATATATTTT.

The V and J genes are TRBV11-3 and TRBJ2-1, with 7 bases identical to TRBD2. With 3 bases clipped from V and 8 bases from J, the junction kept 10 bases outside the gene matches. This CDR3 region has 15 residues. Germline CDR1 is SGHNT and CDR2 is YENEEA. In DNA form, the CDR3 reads TGTGCCAGCAGCTTCGGGAGCGGGATCACGGATGAGCAGTTCTTC. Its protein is CASSFGSGITDEQFF. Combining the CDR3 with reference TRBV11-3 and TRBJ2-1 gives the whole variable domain EAGVVQSPRYKIIEKKQPVAFWCNPISGHNTLYWYLQNLGQGPELLIRYENEEAVDDSQLPKDRFSAERLKGVDSTLKIQPAELGDSAVYLCASSFGSGITDEQFFGPGTRLTVL.

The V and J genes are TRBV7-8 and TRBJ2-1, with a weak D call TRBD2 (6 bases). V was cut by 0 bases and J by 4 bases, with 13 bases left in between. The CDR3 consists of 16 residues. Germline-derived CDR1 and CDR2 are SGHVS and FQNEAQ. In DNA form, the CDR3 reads TGTGCCAGCAGCTTAGCTCTGCTAGCGAGGTACAATGAGCAGTTCTTC. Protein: CASSLALLARYNEQFF. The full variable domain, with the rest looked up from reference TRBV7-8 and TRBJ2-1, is GAGVSQSPRYKVAKRGQDVALRCDPISGHVSLFWYQQALGQGPEFLTYFQNEAQLDKSGLPSDRFFAERPEGSVSTLKIQRTQQEDSAVYLCASSLALLARYNEQFFGPGTRLTVL.

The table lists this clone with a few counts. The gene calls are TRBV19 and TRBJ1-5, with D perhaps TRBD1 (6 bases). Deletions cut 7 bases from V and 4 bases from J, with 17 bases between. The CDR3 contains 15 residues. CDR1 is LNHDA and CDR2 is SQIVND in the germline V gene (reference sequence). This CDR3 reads CASIARQALNQPQHF. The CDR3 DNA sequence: TGTGCCAGTATAGCCAGACAGGCCCTGAATCAGCCCCAGCATTTT.

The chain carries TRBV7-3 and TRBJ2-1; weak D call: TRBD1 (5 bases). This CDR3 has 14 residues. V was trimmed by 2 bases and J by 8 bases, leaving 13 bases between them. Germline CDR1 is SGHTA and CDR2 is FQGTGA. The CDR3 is CASSLLPGPDEQFF. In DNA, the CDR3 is TGTGCCAGCAGCTTATTACCAGGGCCGGATGAGCAGTTCTTC. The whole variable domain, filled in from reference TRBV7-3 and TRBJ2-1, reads GAGVSQTPSNKVTEKGKYVELRCDPISGHTALYWYRQSLGQGPEFLIYFQGTGAADDSGLPNDRFFAVRPEGSVSTLKIQRTERGDSAVYLCASSLLPGPDEQFFGPGTRLTVL.

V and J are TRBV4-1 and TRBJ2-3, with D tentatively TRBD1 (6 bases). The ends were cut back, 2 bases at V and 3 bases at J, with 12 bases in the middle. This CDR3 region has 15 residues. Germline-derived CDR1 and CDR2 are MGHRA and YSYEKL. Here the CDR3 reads CASSQTGRDTDTQYF. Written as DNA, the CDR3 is TGCGCCAGCAGCCAAACAGGGAGAGATACAGATACGCAGTATTTT.

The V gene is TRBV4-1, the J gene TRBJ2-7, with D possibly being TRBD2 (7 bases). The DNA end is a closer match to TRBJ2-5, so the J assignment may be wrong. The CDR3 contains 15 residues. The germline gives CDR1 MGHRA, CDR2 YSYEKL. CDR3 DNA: TGCGCCAGCAGCCACGGGTGGGGGGGCAGTGAGACCCAGTACTTC. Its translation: CASSHGWGGSETQYF.